This is a list of T cell receptor beta chains from one sample in a study of T-cell reconstitution after alpha-beta-depleted transplantation in children. TCRdb analysed the PCR reads with MiXCR anew, one entry per CDR3 protein. The sample records 130,000 to 150,000 distinct CDR3 sequences, around 9% being singletons. The material was PBMCs, mostly from graft donor cells, obtained 180 days after TCRalphabeta/CD19-depleted stem cell transplant. These receptors were taken from a female patient aged 2 to 10 who had a stem cell transplant for congenital amegakaryocytic thrombocytopenia, so the T cells may come from the graft donor. Both conserved end residues are part of each CDR3. The D gene is left open where the match is weak. Expanded clones get a size class; other rows say once, few or many, or leave the size out.

D,V,J,length,size,DNA,CDR3
TRBD1,TRBV28,TRBJ1-5,14,many,TGTGCCAGCAGAAGACAGGGGGTGATTCAGCCCCAGCATTTT,CASRRQGVIQPQHF
TRBD1,TRBV5-1,TRBJ1-6,15,NA,TGCGCCAGCAGCTGGGGACAGGATGGGATCTCACCCCTCCACTTT,CASSWGQDGISPLHF
NA,TRBV20-1,TRBJ1-1,11,many,TGCAGGGTTTGGCCAGGCACTGAAGCTTTCTTT,CRVWPGTEAFF
NA,TRBV7-9,TRBJ1-2,11,many,TGTGCCAGCAGCAGGGGCGATGGCTACACCTTC,CASSRGDGYTF
TRBD2,TRBV5-1,TRBJ2-1,13,NA,TGCGCCAGCAGCGGAGCGGGAGCCAATGAGCAGTTCTTC,CASSGAGANEQFF
NA,TRBV29-1,TRBJ1-6,16,NA,TGCAGCGCACCAAGATCAGGGGTAGGGGAGGGTTCACCCCTCCACTTT,CSAPRSGVGEGSPLHF
NA,TRBV12-3/TRBV12-4,TRBJ2-7,11,many,TGTGCCAGCAGTTTGAGAGGCATGCAGTACTTC,CASSLRGMQYF
NA,TRBV28,TRBJ1-2,11,NA,TGTGCCAGCAATGCGGCCTATGGCTACACCTTC,CASNAAYGYTF
NA,TRBV13,TRBJ1-6,12,NA,TGTGCCAGCAGCTTGACCTCCTCACCCCTCCACTTT,CASSLTSSPLHF
NA,TRBV20-1,TRBJ2-7,14,few,TGCAGTGCTACGCCGGACCCGAGCTCCTACGAGCAGTACTTC,CSATPDPSSYEQYF
TRBD1,TRBV29-1,TRBJ1-1,13,many,TGCAGCGTTGAGTCAGGGGGATACACTGAAGCTTTCTTT,CSVESGGYTEAFF
TRBD1,TRBV12-3/TRBV12-4,TRBJ1-2,14,many,TGTGCCAGCAGACAGGGACAGGGAGCCTATGGCTACACCTTC,CASRQGQGAYGYTF
TRBD2,TRBV30,TRBJ2-7,14,few,TGTGCCTGGAGCCCTACTGGAGCGGGAATGGAGCAGTACTTC,CAWSPTGAGMEQYF
NA,TRBV5-5,TRBJ2-6,17,many,TGTGCCAGCAGCTTGGGGCCAGCTCGCTCTGGGGCCAACGTCCTGACTTTC,CASSLGPARSGANVLTF
TRBD2,TRBV20-1,TRBJ2-7,12,many,TGCAGTGCTGGCGGGAGTGTCTACGAGCAGTACTTC,CSAGGSVYEQYF
TRBD1,TRBV18,TRBJ1-1,14,few,TGTGCCAGCTCGTGGGGACAGGGGGCCGATGAAGCTTTCTTT,CASSWGQGADEAFF
NA,TRBV29-1,TRBJ1-2,15,NA,TGCAGCGTGGGCGCCAGTGGGTACCCTAACTATGGCTACACCTTC,CSVGASGYPNYGYTF
TRBD1,TRBV10-3,TRBJ1-4,18,many,TGTGCCATCAGTGAATTCGGACAGGGCTTTACAACTAATGAAAAACTGTTTTTT,CAISEFGQGFTTNEKLFF
NA,TRBV10-3,TRBJ1-1,13,many,TGTGCCATCAGTGTGGCGGGAGAGTCTGAAGCTTTCTTT,CAISVAGESEAFF
TRBD2,TRBV20-1,TRBJ2-1,12,NA,TGCAGTGCCCTACGCGGGGGCAATGAGCAGTTCTTC,CSALRGGNEQFF
NA,TRBV12-3/TRBV12-4,TRBJ2-1,14,few,TGTGCCAGCAGTCCCCGTTGGAAGTACAATGAGCAGTTCTTC,CASSPRWKYNEQFF
NA,TRBV18,TRBJ2-6,17,NA,TGTGCCAGCTCCCAAAGTCGGGCAGGCTCTGGGGCCAACGTCCTGACTTTC,CASSQSRAGSGANVLTF
TRBD2,TRBV5-6,TRBJ2-7,16,many,TGTGCCAGCAGCTGGGGGGCTAGCGGGAGTGGCTACGAGCAGTACTTC,CASSWGASGSGYEQYF
NA,TRBV20-1,TRBJ2-1,14,NA,TGCAGTGCTCAGGGTCGGTACCCGGACAATGAGCAGTTCTTC,CSAQGRYPDNEQFF
NA,TRBV12-3/TRBV12-4,TRBJ2-1,16,many,TGTGCCAGCAGTTTAAGGGGAGGTACCTTCTACAATGAGCAGTTCTTC,CASSLRGGTFYNEQFF
TRBD2,TRBV7-9,TRBJ2-3,17,NA,TGTGCCAGCAGCAGGGGTCCGACTAGCGGGAGTACAGATACGCAGTATTTT,CASSRGPTSGSTDTQYF
NA,TRBV29-1,TRBJ2-7,11,many,TGCAGTGGACGGGATCCCTACGAGCAGTACTTC,CSGRDPYEQYF
TRBD1,TRBV20-1,TRBJ2-4,16,many,TGCAGTGCTAGGCCGGGACAGGGCCTAGCCAAAAACATTCAGTACTTC,CSARPGQGLAKNIQYF
TRBD2,TRBV5-1,TRBJ2-3,18,NA,TGCGCCAGCAGCTGGGGATCTAGCGGGGGGACTCACACAGATACGCAGTATTTT,CASSWGSSGGTHTDTQYF
NA,TRBV5-1,TRBJ2-1,14,few,TGCGCCAGCAGCTTGGCCGCAGGAAACAATGAGCAGTTCTTC,CASSLAAGNNEQFF
NA,TRBV10-2,TRBJ1-6,16,NA,TGCGCCAGCAGTGATATTCGGGCGGACAATAATTCACCCCTCCACTTT,CASSDIRADNNSPLHF
TRBD2,TRBV12-3/TRBV12-4,TRBJ2-5,15,many,TGTGCCAGCAGAATAGCGGGAGGGGCAGGGGAGACCCAGTACTTC,CASRIAGGAGETQYF
NA,TRBV28,TRBJ1-6,15,NA,TGTGCCAGCAGTTTCGGCGGATTCGGGAATTCACCCCTCCACTTT,CASSFGGFGNSPLHF
NA,TRBV4-1,TRBJ2-7,15,few,TGCGCCAGCAGCCACCTTGCAGGGGTCTCCTACGAGCAGTACTTC,CASSHLAGVSYEQYF
NA,TRBV28,TRBJ2-3,13,many,TGTGCCACCCACCGGGCTACCACAGATACGCAGTATTTT,CATHRATTDTQYF
TRBD1,TRBV5-1,TRBJ2-1,16,many,TGCGCCAGCACTAAGGACAGGCGGAGCTCCTACAATGAGCAGTTCTTC,CASTKDRRSSYNEQFF
NA,TRBV28,TRBJ1-2,16,NA,TGTGCCAGCAGCCCCGCGCATTCACAGATCAACTATGGCTACACCTTC,CASSPAHSQINYGYTF
TRBD1,TRBV5-1,TRBJ1-1,15,many,TGCGCCAGCAGGAGAGTAGGGGGCGGGAACACTGAAGCTTTCTTT,CASRRVGGGNTEAFF
TRBD2,TRBV5-6,TRBJ2-5,16,few,TGTGCCAGCAGCTTTTGGACTAGCGGGGGGAAAGAGACCCAGTACTTC,CASSFWTSGGKETQYF
NA,TRBV12-3/TRBV12-4,TRBJ2-5,13,many,TGTGCCAGCTCAGGCCCTTTCCAAGAGACCCAGTACTTC,CASSGPFQETQYF
NA,TRBV18,TRBJ2-3,13,many,TGTGCCAGCTCACCACCTGGGCTTGATACGCAGTATTTT,CASSPPGLDTQYF